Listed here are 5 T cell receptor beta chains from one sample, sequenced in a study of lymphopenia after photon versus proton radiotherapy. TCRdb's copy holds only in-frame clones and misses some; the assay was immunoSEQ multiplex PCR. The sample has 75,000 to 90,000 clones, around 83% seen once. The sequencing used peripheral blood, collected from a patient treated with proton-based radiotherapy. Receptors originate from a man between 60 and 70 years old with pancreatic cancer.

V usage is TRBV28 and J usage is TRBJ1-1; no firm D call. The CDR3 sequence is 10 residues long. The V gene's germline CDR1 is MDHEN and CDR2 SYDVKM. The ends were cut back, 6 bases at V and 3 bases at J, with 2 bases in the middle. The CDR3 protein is CASRDTEAFF. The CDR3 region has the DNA TGTGCCAGCAGGGACACTGAAGCTTTCTTT. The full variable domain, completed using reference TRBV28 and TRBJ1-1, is DVKVTQSSRYLVKRTGEKVFLECVQDMDHENMFWYRQDPGLGLRLIYFSYDVKMKEKGDIPEGYSVSREKKERFSLILESASTNQTSMYLCASRDTEAFFGQGTRLTVV.

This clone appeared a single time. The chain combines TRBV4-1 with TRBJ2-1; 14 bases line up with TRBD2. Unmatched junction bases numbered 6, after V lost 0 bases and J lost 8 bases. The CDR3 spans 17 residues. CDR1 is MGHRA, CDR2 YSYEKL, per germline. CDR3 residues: CASSQEATSGRVYEQFF. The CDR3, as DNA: TGCGCCAGCAGCCAAGAGGCGACTAGCGGGAGGGTATATGAGCAGTTCTTC.

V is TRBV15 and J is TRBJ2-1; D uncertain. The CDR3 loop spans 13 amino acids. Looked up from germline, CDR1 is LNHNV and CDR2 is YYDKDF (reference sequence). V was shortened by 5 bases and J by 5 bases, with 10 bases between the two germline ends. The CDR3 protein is CATSSQHNNEQFF. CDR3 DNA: TGTGCCACCAGCTCTCAGCACAACAATGAGCAGTTCTTC.

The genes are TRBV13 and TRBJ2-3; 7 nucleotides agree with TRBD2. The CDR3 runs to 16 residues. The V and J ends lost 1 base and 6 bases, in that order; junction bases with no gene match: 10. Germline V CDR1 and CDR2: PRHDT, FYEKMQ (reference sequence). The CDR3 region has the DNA TGTGCCAGCAGCTTAGCAGGACGGGGGGTTACTGATACGCAGTATTTT. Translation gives CASSLAGRGVTDTQYF.

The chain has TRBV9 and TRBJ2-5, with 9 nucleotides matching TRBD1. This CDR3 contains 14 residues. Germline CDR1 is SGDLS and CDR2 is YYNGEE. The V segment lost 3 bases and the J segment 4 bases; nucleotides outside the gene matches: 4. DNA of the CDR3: TGTGCCAGCAGCGACGACAGGGGGAGAGAGACCCAGTACTTC. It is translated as CASSDDRGRETQYF.